The next 13 T cell receptor beta chains were all read from a single sample in a study of a mutant IDH1 vaccine in newly diagnosed glioma. Specified time point: week 11, during vaccination. Each vaccine dose was 300 ug of mutant IDH1 20-mer peptide, with topical imiquimod. These receptors have no identified antigens. TCRdb's table, derived via immunoSEQ multiplex PCR, lists solely in-frame clones and lacks some. The sample includes roughly 130,000 clones, about 82% of them seen just once. Material: PBMCs, obtained from a glioma patient whose treatment included an IDH1 peptide vaccine. These receptors all come from a man aged 40-49 years with glioma.

The rearrangement links TRBV6-5 to TRBJ1-1; 8 bases are shared with TRBD1. Germline V gene sequence: CDR1 MNHEY, CDR2 SVGAGI. The CDR3 runs to 14 residues. V lost 0 bases, J lost 8 bases, and 5 bases stayed unmatched. The CDR3 protein is CASSYSPQGGEAFF. The DNA of the CDR3 is TGTGCCAGCAGTTACTCGCCACAGGGGGGAGAAGCTTTCTTT.

The chain has TRBV21-1 and TRBJ1-5; TRBD1 reflects the table's D call only, with no check against the DNA. TRBV21-1 is a known pseudogene. CDR3 length: 16 amino acids. The CDR3 here is CASSKEDRGRNQPQHF. DNA for the CDR3: TGTGCCAGCAGCAAGGAGGATAGGGGGCGCAATCAGCCCCAGCATTTT.

This sequence joins TRBV19 and TRBJ2-7; D perhaps matches TRBD2 (6 bases). Germline CDR1 and CDR2: LNHDA and SQIVND (reference sequence). Trimming removed 5 bases from V and 2 bases from J, with 13 bases in between. The CDR3 extends over 14 amino acids. CDR3: CASSPDGRAYEQYF. In nucleotides, the CDR3 is TGTGCCAGTAGTCCGGACGGGAGAGCCTACGAGCAGTACTTC.

The J gene is TRBJ1-1, the V gene TRBV7-2; D gene ambiguous. V lost 2 bases, J lost 5 bases, and 12 bases lay in between. The germline V gene encodes CDR1 SGHTA and CDR2 FQGNSA. The CDR3 is made up of 14 amino acids. In nucleotides, the CDR3 is TGTGCCAGCAGCTTACGGATCGGTGGGACTGAAGCTTTCTTT. It encodes CASSLRIGGTEAFF.

This clone was counted a few times. This chain uses TRBV30 with TRBJ1-1; TRBD1 might be the D (5 bases). Looked up from germline, CDR1 is GTSNPN and CDR2 is SVGIG (reference sequence). CDR3 length: 13 residues. V lost 1 base to trimming and J lost 11 bases, with 17 bases between them. The CDR3 here is CAWSDGAQGLAFF. The CDR3 bases are TGTGCCTGGAGTGACGGGGCGCAGGGTTTGGCTTTCTTT.

This clone was seen more than once but under ten times. The J gene is TRBJ2-1, the V gene TRBV19; D may be TRBD2 (5 bases). The CDR3 covers 14 residues. Germline CDR1 and CDR2: LNHDA and SQIVND (reference sequence). V lost 7 bases and J 7 bases, leaving 17 bases between the germline ends. Here the CDR3 reads CASKGQRDWNEQFF. Written as DNA, the CDR3 is TGTGCCAGTAAAGGCCAACGGGATTGGAATGAGCAGTTCTTC.

This sequence joins TRBV18 and TRBJ2-5; tentatively, D is TRBD1 or TRBD2 (5 bases each). Trimming took off 4 bases at V and 1 base at J, with 7 bases between the two ends. CDR1 is KGHSH, CDR2 LQKENI, per germline. This CDR3 has 13 amino acids. In nucleotides, the CDR3 is TGTGCCAGCTCACGGGGACCCCAAGAGACCCAGTACTTC. Its protein product is CASSRGPQETQYF.

The gene calls are TRBV23-1 and TRBJ1-5, with D uncertain. TRBV23-1 is filed as an ORF, its function uncertain. This CDR3 is 11 amino acids long. V lost 8 bases and J lost 2, with 4 bases in between. The CDR3, as DNA: TGCGCCAGCCCCCGCAATCAGCCCCAGCATTTT. This encodes CASPRNQPQHF.

The V and J genes are TRBV5-4 and TRBJ2-7; tentatively, D is TRBD2 (6 bases). Germline V lookup: CDR1 SGHNT, CDR2 YYREEE (reference sequence). This CDR3 comprises 18 residues. V lost 4 bases and J lost 1, with 24 bases in between. In DNA form, the CDR3 reads TGTGCCAGCAGCGCAAGGGGCCTTCCGGGACTGGAATCCTACGAGCAGTACTTC. Encoded protein: CASSARGLPGLESYEQYF. The variable domain in full, with the rest retrieved from reference TRBV5-4 and TRBJ2-7, is ETGVTQSPTHLIKTRGQQVTLRCSSQSGHNTVSWYQQALGQGPQFIFQYYREEENGRGNFPPRFSGLQFPNYSSELNVNALELDDSALYLCASSARGLPGLESYEQYFGPGTRLTVT.

J is TRBJ1-5 and V is TRBV28; D uncertain. This CDR3 is 15 amino acids long. The germline V gene encodes CDR1 MDHEN and CDR2 SYDVKM. Trimming removed 3 bases at V and 4 bases at J, with 13 bases between. CDR3 coding DNA: TGTGCCAGCAGTTTCACCTTAGCTTTGAATCAGCCCCAGCATTTT. Translated: CASSFTLALNQPQHF.

V gene TRBV28 combines with J gene TRBJ2-7; no clear D gene. Germline-derived CDR1 and CDR2 are MDHEN and SYDVKM. Trimming shortened V by 2 bases and J by 2 bases, and 10 bases separated the two germline ends. The CDR3 is made up of 14 amino acids. CDR3 sequence: CASSLPRVTYEQYF. CDR3 nucleotides: TGTGCCAGCAGTTTACCTAGGGTAACCTACGAGCAGTACTTC.

V and J are TRBV19 and TRBJ1-1, with D possibly matching TRBD1 (5 bases). With 5 bases removed from V and 2 bases from J, the gap between germline ends came to 12 bases. CDR3 length: 14 amino acids. Looked up from germline, CDR1 is LNHDA and CDR2 is SQIVND (reference sequence). CDR3 sequence reads: CASSQGPLNTEAFF. In DNA, the CDR3 is TGTGCCAGTAGTCAGGGACCGCTCAACACTGAAGCTTTCTTT.

The chain joins TRBV6-5 to TRBJ1-2; the D gene is possibly TRBD1 (6 bases). The CDR3 covers 12 residues. The V gene lost 2 bases and the J gene lost 8 bases, with 9 bases spanning the gap. Germline V CDR1 and CDR2: MNHEY, SVGAGI. CDR3 protein: CASSYEGVGYTF. CDR3 coding DNA: TGTGCCAGCAGTTACGAGGGGGTCGGCTACACCTTC.